This section outlines one TCR beta chain sequence together with its context. Its antigen remains unidentified. This sample stems from a study of blood T cells in healthy people across ages. The study's findings and limits: Estimated diversity across one million T cells was deemed an underestimate.

This CDR3 comprises 14 residues. In germline, CDR1 is MDHEN, CDR2 SYDVKM. Trimming stripped 5 bases from V and 0 bases from J, with 10 bases between. The authors ran a second PCR of about 6 to 12 cycles using a sample-barcoded 5' primer and a J-beta primer mix. TCRdb re-called the 5' RACE reads through MiXCR, storing one row per CDR3 protein. Of 1.5 million to 2 million distinct CDR3 sequences in the sample, 49% were seen once. The sequence came from a woman between 35 and 50 years old in good health. J is TRBJ2-5 and V is TRBV28, with D possibly matching TRBD1 (7 bases). Material for sequencing was blood. The CDR3 DNA sequence: TGTGCCAGCAGTGCCAGGGGGGACCAAGAGACCCAGTACTTC. It translates to CASSARGDQETQYF.